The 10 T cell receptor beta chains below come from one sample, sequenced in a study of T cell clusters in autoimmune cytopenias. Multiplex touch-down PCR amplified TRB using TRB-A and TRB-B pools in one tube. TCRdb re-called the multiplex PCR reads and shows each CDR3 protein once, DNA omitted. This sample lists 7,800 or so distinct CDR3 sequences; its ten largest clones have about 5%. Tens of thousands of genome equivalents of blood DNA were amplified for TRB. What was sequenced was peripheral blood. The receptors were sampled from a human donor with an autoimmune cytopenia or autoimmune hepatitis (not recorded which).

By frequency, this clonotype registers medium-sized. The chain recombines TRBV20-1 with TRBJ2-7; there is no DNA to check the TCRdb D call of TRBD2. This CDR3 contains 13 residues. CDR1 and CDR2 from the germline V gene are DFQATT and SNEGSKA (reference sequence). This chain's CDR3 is CSARLAGTYEQYF.

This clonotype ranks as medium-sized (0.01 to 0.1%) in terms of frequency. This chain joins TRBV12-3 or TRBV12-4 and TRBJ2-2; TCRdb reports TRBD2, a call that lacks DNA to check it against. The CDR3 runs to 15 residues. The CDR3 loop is CASTLAGGSTGELFF.

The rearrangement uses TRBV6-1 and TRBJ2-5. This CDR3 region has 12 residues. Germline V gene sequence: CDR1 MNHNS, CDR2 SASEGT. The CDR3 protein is CASSYSEETQYF.

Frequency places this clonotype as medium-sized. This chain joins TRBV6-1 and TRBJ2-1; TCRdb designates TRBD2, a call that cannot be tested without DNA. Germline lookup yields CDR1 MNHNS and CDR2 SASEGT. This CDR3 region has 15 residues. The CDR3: CASSEGLAGLYEQFF.

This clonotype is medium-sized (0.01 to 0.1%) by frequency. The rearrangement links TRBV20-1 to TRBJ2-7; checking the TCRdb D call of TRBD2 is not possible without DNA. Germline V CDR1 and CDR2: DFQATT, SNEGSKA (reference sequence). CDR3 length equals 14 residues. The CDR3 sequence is CSAPRSVRLYEQYF.

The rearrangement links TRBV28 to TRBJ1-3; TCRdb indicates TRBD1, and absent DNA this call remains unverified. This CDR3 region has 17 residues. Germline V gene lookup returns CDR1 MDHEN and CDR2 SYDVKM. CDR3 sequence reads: CASSSHRGRPPGNTIYF.

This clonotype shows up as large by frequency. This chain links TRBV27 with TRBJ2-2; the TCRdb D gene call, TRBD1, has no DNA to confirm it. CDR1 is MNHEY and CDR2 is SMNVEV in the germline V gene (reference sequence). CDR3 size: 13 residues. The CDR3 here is CATRERDTGELFF.

The CDR3 here is CASSESQESNQPQHF. The chain has TRBV10-2 and TRBJ1-5. Germline V gene lookup returns CDR1 WSHSY and CDR2 SAAADI. The CDR3 covers 15 residues.

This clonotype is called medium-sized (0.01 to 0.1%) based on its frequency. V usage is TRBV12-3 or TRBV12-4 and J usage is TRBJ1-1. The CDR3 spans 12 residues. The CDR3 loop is CASSFWESEAFF.

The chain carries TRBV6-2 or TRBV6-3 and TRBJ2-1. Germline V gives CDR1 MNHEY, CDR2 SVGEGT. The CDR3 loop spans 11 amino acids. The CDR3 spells CASSSQGEQFF.